Shown below are 20 T cell receptor beta chains from a single sample sequenced in a study of a mutant IDH1 vaccine in newly diagnosed glioma. The data were produced by immunoSEQ multiplex PCR, yet TCRdb's version contains in-frame clones alone and is incomplete. Of 33,000 or so clones listed, almost 80% were seen once; the top ten hold roughly 8.8%. These TCRs' antigens remain unknown. Time point reported: week 35, safety follow-up. Alongside topical imiquimod, each dose of vaccine comprised 300 ug of mutant IDH1 20-mer peptide. Sample: PBMCs, taken from a glioma patient whose treatment included an IDH1 peptide vaccine. These receptors originate from a woman between 25 and 40 years old with glioma. Some clones in this sample may be carry-over from other donors' samples.

The chain uses TRBV6-1 and TRBJ2-3; 7 positions agree with TRBD2. The CDR3 loop spans 15 amino acids. V trimming: 5 bases; J trimming: 6 bases; junction bases outside the gene matches: 11. Germline values: CDR1 MNHNS, CDR2 SASEGT. The CDR3 loop reads CASSRGRGWTDTQYF. DNA of the CDR3: TGTGCCAGCAGTAGAGGGAGGGGATGGACGGATACGCAGTATTTT.

This clone was detected once. The chain carries TRBV7-9 and TRBJ2-5, with TRBD1 as a possible D gene (5 bases). The germline CDR1 and CDR2 sequences are SEHNR and FQNEAQ (reference sequence). V lost 0 bases, J lost 4 bases, and 9 bases lay in between. The CDR3 spans 14 residues. The chain's CDR3 is CASSLARERETQYF. In DNA, the CDR3 is TGTGCCAGCAGCTTAGCCAGGGAAAGAGAGACCCAGTACTTC.

The rearrangement links TRBV6-4 to TRBJ1-1, with 9 bases aligning to TRBD1. CDR3 length equals 19 residues. Trimming removed 2 bases from V and 3 bases from J; junction bases left unmatched: 16. Germline CDR1 reads MRHNA; CDR2 reads SNTAGT. This CDR3 is CASSDRKDRGGVGDTEAFF. In DNA, the CDR3 is TGTGCCAGCAGTGACCGAAAGGACAGGGGAGGAGTAGGGGACACTGAAGCTTTCTTT.

The rearrangement joins TRBV5-1 to TRBJ1-1, with D hard to call. The CDR3 is 15 amino acids. CDR1 and CDR2 from the germline V gene are SGHRS and YFSETQ. The V end lost 2 bases, the J end lost 4 bases, and 15 bases lay between the germline ends. The CDR3 region is CASSLQPLGGTEAFF. The CDR3 region has the DNA TGCGCCAGCAGCTTACAACCCTTGGGCGGCACTGAAGCTTTCTTT.

The rearrangement joins TRBV19 to TRBJ2-7; 9 bases are shared with TRBD1. The CDR3 length is 12 residues. Trimming cost V 5 bases and J 9 bases; bases outside gene matches: 5. Looked up from germline, CDR1 is LNHDA and CDR2 is SQIVND (reference sequence). CDR3: CASSPGTGMQYF. CDR3 nucleotides: TGTGCCAGTAGTCCCGGGACAGGGATGCAGTACTTC.

The chain has TRBV5-5 and TRBJ1-1; a weak D match, TRBD1 (5 bases). The CDR3 spans 13 residues. With 2 bases removed from V and 5 bases from J, the gap between germline ends came to 10 bases. Looked up from germline, CDR1 is SGHKS and CDR2 is YYEKEE (reference sequence). The DNA for the CDR3 is TGTGCCAGCAGCTTAAGGGGAGGTACTGAAGCTTTCTTT. It yields the protein CASSLRGGTEAFF.

The rearrangement joins TRBV29-1 to TRBJ1-2; D gene unclear. The CDR3 covers 10 residues. V dropped 3 bases and J dropped 8 bases, with 7 bases sitting between them. Germline loops: CDR1 SQVTM, CDR2 ANQGSEA. CDR3 region: CSVESGGYTF. Here the CDR3 DNA reads TGCAGCGTTGAGTCGGGAGGCTACACCTTC.

Only one count was recorded for this clone. This sequence joins TRBV9 and TRBJ2-2; a possible D gene is TRBD2 (6 bases). With 0 bases removed from V and 5 bases from J, the gap between germline ends came to 11 bases. The CDR3 is 15 amino acids. Germline CDR1 is SGDLS and CDR2 is YYNGEE. Written as DNA, the CDR3 is TGTGCCAGCAGCGTAGAGACTCGGGGGACCGGGGAGCTGTTTTTT. It is translated as CASSVETRGTGELFF.

The DNA for the CDR3 is TGTGCCTGGAGTGTATCTAGACCTAGCACAGATACGCAGTATTTT. It specifies CAWSVSRPSTDTQYF. This chain uses TRBV30 with TRBJ2-3; D not resolved. The CDR3 totals 15 residues. The germline gives CDR1 GTSNPN, CDR2 SVGIG (reference sequence). Trimming stripped 0 bases from V and 0 bases from J, with 10 bases between.

The rearrangement links TRBV7-9 to TRBJ1-4; D is unresolved. V lost 5 bases to trimming and J lost 6 bases, with 19 bases between them. The CDR3 covers 16 residues. Germline lookup yields CDR1 SEHNR and CDR2 FQNEAQ (reference sequence). The CDR3 reads CASSPPTGLGDEKLFF. The DNA of the CDR3 is TGTGCCAGCAGCCCCCCCACCGGCCTCGGGGATGAAAAACTGTTTTTT.

V is TRBV7-9 and J is TRBJ1-2; no firm D call. CDR1 and CDR2 (germline): SEHNR, FQNEAQ (reference sequence). The V gene lost 5 bases and the J gene lost 0 bases, with 7 bases spanning the gap. The CDR3 has 13 amino acids. CDR3 amino acids: CASSATPNYGYTF. The CDR3 region has the DNA TGTGCCAGCAGCGCTACACCTAACTATGGCTACACCTTC.

In this sample, this clone turned up a few times. The V gene is TRBV5-4, the J gene TRBJ1-1, with a possible D match to TRBD1 (5 bases). The germline gives CDR1 SGHNT, CDR2 YYREEE (reference sequence). V was cut by 5 bases and J by 0 bases, with 11 bases left in between. The CDR3 spans 14 residues. The CDR3: CASSMSGVNTEAFF. CDR3 DNA: TGTGCCAGCAGTATGTCGGGGGTGAACACTGAAGCTTTCTTT. Using reference TRBV5-4 and TRBJ1-1 for the parts outside the CDR3, the full variable domain is ETGVTQSPTHLIKTRGQQVTLRCSSQSGHNTVSWYQQALGQGPQFIFQYYREEENGRGNFPPRFSGLQFPNYSSELNVNALELDDSALYLCASSMSGVNTEAFFGQGTRLTVV.

The rearrangement links TRBV15 to TRBJ2-2, with D uncertain. Germline assignment: CDR1 LNHNV and CDR2 YYDKDF (reference sequence). This CDR3 has 15 amino acids. The V end was cut by 4 bases, the J end by 6 bases, with 15 bases between. CDR3 coding DNA: TGTGCCACCAGCAAGACACTATCCCCCGCCGGGGAGCTGTTTTTT. Its protein is CATSKTLSPAGELFF.

The gene calls are TRBV10-2 and TRBJ1-5; D remains unclear. Trimming cost V 6 bases and J 9 bases, with 15 bases left between them. The CDR3 is 13 residues long. Germline V gives CDR1 WSHSY, CDR2 SAAADI. The chain's CDR3 is CASRPGPRAPQHF. For the CDR3, the DNA is TGCGCCAGCAGACCGGGCCCGAGGGCGCCCCAGCATTTT.

The chain carries TRBV6-5 and TRBJ1-2; D is unclear. Germline CDR1 is MNHEY and CDR2 is SVGAGI. The V gene lost 8 bases and the J gene lost 5 bases, with 12 bases spanning the gap. CDR3 size: 12 residues. The CDR3 DNA sequence: TGTGCCAGCGCCTTGGAAGGTTATGGCTACACCTTC. This sequence encodes CASALEGYGYTF.

This chain connects TRBV30 to TRBJ1-5; the match to TRBD1 covers 8 bases. Germline V lookup: CDR1 GTSNPN, CDR2 SVGIG (reference sequence). V was pared by 3 bases and J by 5 bases, with 3 bases of the junction left unmatched. The CDR3 extends over 13 amino acids. CDR3 region: CAWRLQGDQPQHF. The CDR3 DNA follows: TGTGCCTGGAGATTACAGGGGGATCAGCCCCAGCATTTT.

The chain recombines TRBV13 with TRBJ2-1; D may be TRBD1 (8 bases). This CDR3 is built from 18 residues. V was clipped by 4 bases and J by 5 bases, with 24 bases between them. Germline V gene sequence: CDR1 PRHDT, CDR2 FYEKMQ (reference sequence). The CDR3 DNA follows: TGTGCCAGCAGCTACTCCGTTTTTGGACAGGGAGGGAACAATGAGCAGTTCTTC. This sequence encodes CASSYSVFGQGGNNEQFF.

Details on this clone: The junction departs from the called germline gene at one end, perhaps through a read error. The chain links TRBV11-2 to TRBJ2-3; D perhaps matches TRBD2 (6 bases). CDR1 and CDR2 from the germline V gene are SGHAT and FQNNGV. This CDR3 region has 15 residues. The CDR3 coding sequence is TGTGCCAGCAGCCTAGATCCGGGAGAGTTTTATACGCAGTATTTT. Translation gives CASSLDPGEFYTQYF.

This chain uses TRBV13 with TRBJ2-7; 13 positions agree with TRBD2. J gave up 2 bases and V 4 bases, and 11 bases lay outside the gene matches. The germline V gene encodes CDR1 PRHDT and CDR2 FYEKMQ (reference sequence). The CDR3 loop spans 18 amino acids. Here the CDR3 reads CASSSLTSGRLKPYEQYF. CDR3 nucleotides: TGTGCCAGCAGCTCATTGACTAGCGGGAGGCTGAAGCCCTACGAGCAGTACTTC.

The chain links TRBV30 to TRBJ1-5; D is ambiguous. With 1 base removed from V and 4 bases from J, the gap between germline ends came to 8 bases. Germline V gives CDR1 GTSNPN, CDR2 SVGIG (reference sequence). This CDR3 spans 13 amino acids. The CDR3 is CAWSELGNQPQHF. In DNA form, the CDR3 reads TGTGCCTGGAGTGAATTAGGTAATCAGCCCCAGCATTTT.